These 26 T cell receptor beta chains were all obtained from the same sample, sequenced in a study of shared clonotypes between healthy human individuals. Using immunoSEQ multiplex PCR, the repertoire was profiled, and TCRdb retains in-frame clones only, with some absent. Of 600,000 to 800,000 clones in the sample, just under 75% were seen once. Material for sequencing was memory CD4+ T cells sorted from blood. The subset is: CD45RA-negative fraction. The receptor source for this set is a woman aged 25 to 39 in good health.

The chain links TRBV2 to TRBJ1-1; maybe TRBD1 (5 bases). The ends were cut back, 6 bases at V and 2 bases at J, with 13 bases in the middle. CDR3 size: 14 residues. Germline V CDR1 and CDR2: SNHLY, FYNNEI. Here the CDR3 reads CASSLQGLNTEAFF. The CDR3 nucleotides are TGTGCCAGCAGCCTCCAGGGACTTAACACTGAAGCTTTCTTT.

J is TRBJ1-5 and V is TRBV28; possible D gene TRBD1, 6 bases. The V end lost 3 bases, the J end lost 0 bases, and 15 bases lay between the germline ends. CDR1 and CDR2 (germline): MDHEN, SYDVKM. This CDR3 comprises 17 residues. In DNA form, the CDR3 reads TGTGCCAGCAGTTTTTTCGCCCGGACAGTTAGCAATCAGCCCCAGCATTTT. Amino acids: CASSFFARTVSNQPQHF.

The rearrangement links TRBV7-2 to TRBJ1-2; D is possibly TRBD1 (5 bases). CDR3 size: 14 residues. V lost 5 bases to trimming and J lost 4 bases, with 14 bases between them. The V gene's germline CDR1 is SGHTA and CDR2 FQGNSA. The CDR3 coding sequence is TGTGCCAGCAGCCCAGCGGGGGGTGGCTATGGCTACACCTTC. Translated: CASSPAGGGYGYTF.

In its sample, this clone was seen a few times. J is TRBJ2-7 and V is TRBV28, with TRBD1 matching over 9 bases. From germline, CDR1 is MDHEN and CDR2 SYDVKM. Losses at the gene ends were 1 base for V and 3 bases for J; bases not matched to a gene: 4. This CDR3 is built from 15 residues. In nucleotides, the CDR3 is TGTGCCAGCAGTTTATCGGGGACAGGGAACTACGAGCAGTACTTC. It translates to CASSLSGTGNYEQYF.

The chain joins TRBV10-2 to TRBJ2-3, with TRBD2 matching 12 bases. Germline values: CDR1 WSHSY, CDR2 SAAADI. The V gene end was trimmed by 6 bases and the J gene end by 6 bases; junction bases not matched to a gene: 4. The CDR3 has 14 residues. Here the CDR3 reads CASRTSGRRDTQYF. CDR3 nucleotide sequence: TGCGCCAGCAGGACTAGCGGGAGACGGGATACGCAGTATTTT.

V is TRBV6-5 and J is TRBJ2-1; the D is unclear. V shed 1 base and J shed 7 bases, with 8 bases lying between them. This CDR3 spans 13 amino acids. Germline V gives CDR1 MNHEY, CDR2 SVGAGI. The CDR3 reads CASSYWEGNEQFF. The CDR3, as DNA: TGTGCCAGCAGTTACTGGGAAGGAAATGAGCAGTTCTTC.

The V gene is TRBV2, the J gene TRBJ2-1, with D uncertain. The CDR3 extends over 13 amino acids. Between the trimmed V and J ends, which lost 0 bases and 9 bases, there was a span of 9 bases. CDR1 is SNHLY and CDR2 is FYNNEI in the germline V gene. This CDR3 reads CASSEALGLEQFF. The CDR3 DNA sequence: TGTGCCAGCAGTGAAGCGCTTGGGCTTGAGCAGTTCTTC.

The V gene is TRBV7-2, the J gene TRBJ2-5; 7 bases match TRBD2. The CDR3 sequence is 15 residues long. In germline, CDR1 is SGHTA, CDR2 FQGNSA. Trimming at V came to 1 base and at J to 4 bases, leaving 6 bases not matched to a gene. CDR3 sequence reads: CASSLVRERVETQYF. For the CDR3, the DNA is TGTGCCAGCAGCTTAGTGCGGGAGAGGGTAGAGACCCAGTACTTC.

V and J are TRBV27 and TRBJ1-1; the D gene is possibly TRBD1 (6 bases). The germline CDR1 and CDR2 sequences are MNHEY and SMNVEV (reference sequence). Trimming shortened V by 2 bases and J by 5 bases, and 18 bases separated the two germline ends. The CDR3 is 16 amino acids. The CDR3 region has the DNA TGTGCCAGCAGTTTAGGAGCGATAGCAGGGGTGACTGAAGCTTTCTTT. Translating gives CASSLGAIAGVTEAFF.

This clone was counted ten times or more. The V call is TRBV19, the J call TRBJ2-2, with 11 bases that match TRBD2. The CDR3 totals 17 residues. The V gene end was trimmed by 11 bases and the J gene end by 0 bases; junction bases not matched to a gene: 11. The germline V gene encodes CDR1 LNHDA and CDR2 SQIVND (reference sequence). CDR3 coding DNA: TGTGCCTCCTGCGGCCTAGCGGGGGGCGCGAACACCGGGGAGCTGTTTTTT. This translates into CASCGLAGGANTGELFF. Drawing the rest from reference TRBV19 and TRBJ2-2, the complete variable domain is DGGITQSPKYLFRKEGQNVTLSCEQNLNHDAMYWYRQDPGQGLRLIYYSQIVNDFQKGDIAEGYSVSREKKESFPLTVTSAQKNPTAFYLCASCGLAGGANTGELFFGEGSRLTVL.

This CDR3 reads CASSQTGPGLEKLFF. CDR3 in DNA: TGTGCCAGCAGCCAGACAGGCCCGGGGCTGGAAAAACTGTTTTTT. The V and J genes are TRBV5-4 and TRBJ1-4; D possibly corresponds to TRBD1 (6 bases). The CDR3 consists of 15 residues. CDR1 and CDR2 from the germline V gene are SGHNT and YYREEE (reference sequence). V dropped 4 bases and J dropped 8 bases, with 18 bases sitting between them. Complete variable domain (other parts from reference TRBV5-4 and TRBJ1-4): ETGVTQSPTHLIKTRGQQVTLRCSSQSGHNTVSWYQQALGQGPQFIFQYYREEENGRGNFPPRFSGLQFPNYSSELNVNALELDDSALYLCASSQTGPGLEKLFFGSGTQLSVL.

The chain uses TRBV7-9 and TRBJ2-6; D is possibly TRBD1 (6 bases). CDR1 SEHNR and CDR2 FQNEAQ come from the germline V gene (reference sequence). V dropped 6 bases and J dropped 0 bases, with 15 bases sitting between them. The CDR3 runs to 17 residues. CDR3 region: CASSYPTGSSGANVLTF. CDR3 DNA: TGTGCCAGCAGTTACCCCACAGGGAGCTCTGGGGCCAACGTCCTGACTTTC. Variable domain in full (rest from reference TRBV7-9 and TRBJ2-6): DTGVSQNPRHKITKRGQNVTFRCDPISEHNRLYWYRQTLGQGPEFLTYFQNEAQLEKSRLLSDRFSAERPKGSFSTLEIQRTEQGDSAMYLCASSYPTGSSGANVLTFGAGSRLTVL.

The J gene is TRBJ1-3, the V gene TRBV4-2; D ambiguous. V was cut by 1 base and J by 0 bases, with 22 bases left in between. CDR3 length: 20 amino acids. Germline V CDR1 and CDR2: LGHNA, YNFKEQ. CDR3 coding DNA: TGTGCCAGCAGCCAAGTATGGTATGAGAGGCAGGCGTACTCTGGAAACACCATATATTTT. This codes for CASSQVWYERQAYSGNTIYF.

The J gene is TRBJ1-2, the V gene TRBV28; 7 bases fit TRBD1. Germline V gene data show CDR1 as MDHEN and CDR2 as SYDVKM. Trimming removed 5 bases from V and 3 bases from J; junction bases left unmatched: 6. This CDR3 contains 14 residues. CDR3 coding DNA: TGTGCCAGCAGTGTTGACAGGGAGGACTATGGCTACACCTTC. Its protein is CASSVDREDYGYTF.

This chain links TRBV19 with TRBJ2-1; no definite D call. CDR1 and CDR2 from the germline V gene are LNHDA and SQIVND (reference sequence). Trimming took off 2 bases at V and 2 bases at J, with 13 bases between the two ends. The CDR3 is 16 residues long. The CDR3 region is CASSITAVATYNEQFF. The CDR3 DNA reads TGTGCCAGTAGTATAACCGCCGTGGCCACCTACAATGAGCAGTTCTTC.

The CDR3 reads CASRRRAGVVNEQFF. The CDR3 coding sequence is TGTGCCAGTAGGCGGAGGGCGGGAGTGGTTAATGAGCAGTTCTTC. The gene calls are TRBV19 and TRBJ2-1; 7 positions agree with TRBD2. The V and J ends lost 6 bases and 7 bases, in that order; junction bases with no gene match: 12. This CDR3 has 15 residues. From germline, CDR1 is LNHDA and CDR2 SQIVND (reference sequence).

The chain carries TRBV15 and TRBJ1-2; D gene uncertain. The CDR3 is 16 residues long. CDR1 LNHNV and CDR2 YYDKDF come from the germline V gene (reference sequence). V lost 0 bases and J lost 4, with 15 bases in between. CDR3 protein: CATSRDISFGGYGYTF. DNA of the CDR3: TGTGCCACCAGCAGAGATATTTCCTTTGGAGGCTATGGCTACACCTTC. Using reference TRBV15 and TRBJ1-2 for the parts outside the CDR3, the full variable domain is DAMVIQNPRYQVTQFGKPVTLSCSQTLNHNVMYWYQQKSSQAPKLLFHYYDKDFNNEADTPDNFQSRRPNTSFCFLDIRSPGLGDTAMYLCATSRDISFGGYGYTFGSGTRLTVV.

This clone was counted only a few times. The V and J genes are TRBV7-3 and TRBJ2-1; 9 bases match TRBD1. With V trimmed by 2 bases and J by 5 bases, 7 bases remained unmatched. The CDR3 is 16 amino acids. Germline-derived CDR1 and CDR2 are SGHTA and FQGTGA. The CDR3 loop is CASSLFSGQGNNEQFF. The CDR3 DNA is TGTGCCAGCAGCTTATTTTCGGGACAGGGAAACAATGAGCAGTTCTTC.

V gene TRBV5-1 combines with J gene TRBJ1-2; D may be TRBD1 (5 bases). From germline, CDR1 is SGHRS and CDR2 YFSETQ. CDR3 length: 15 amino acids. Trimming stripped 0 bases from V and 4 bases from J, with 13 bases between. The CDR3 DNA reads as TGCGCCAGCAGCTTGGGCGGGGGACCTACCTATGGCTACACCTTC. Translating it yields CASSLGGGPTYGYTF.

The chain carries TRBV18 and TRBJ2-7, with unresolved D. The CDR3 is 13 amino acids. V was shortened by 3 bases and J by 5 bases, with 11 bases between the two germline ends. Germline-derived CDR1 and CDR2 are KGHSH and LQKENI. The CDR3 protein is CASSPHPSDEQYF. The CDR3 nucleotides read TGTGCCAGCTCACCTCACCCCAGCGACGAGCAGTACTTC.

V gene TRBV28 combines with J gene TRBJ2-5; D is undetermined. V dropped 2 bases and J dropped 5 bases, with 6 bases sitting between them. CDR3 length: 12 residues. Germline values: CDR1 MDHEN, CDR2 SYDVKM. This CDR3 is CASSLPPETQYF. The CDR3 DNA is TGTGCCAGCAGTTTACCCCCGGAGACCCAGTACTTC.

This clone showed up just a few times. The chain is built from TRBV6-1 and TRBJ1-3; 8 bases agree with TRBD1. Trimming removed 4 bases from V and 3 bases from J; junction bases left unmatched: 5. CDR1 is MNHNS, CDR2 SASEGT, per germline. This CDR3 spans 15 amino acids. In DNA form, the CDR3 reads TGTGCCAGCAGTGGAGGGACAGGATATGGAAACACCATATATTTT. This codes for CASSGGTGYGNTIYF.

This rearrangement joins TRBV11-1 to TRBJ2-4, with unresolved D. V shed 1 base and J shed 5 bases, with 9 bases lying between them. Germline V gene lookup returns CDR1 SGHAT and CDR2 FQDESV (reference sequence). This CDR3 comprises 14 residues. The CDR3 DNA reads as TGTGCCAGCAGCTTAGGAGAATCTCAAAACATTCAGTACTTC. Translation gives CASSLGESQNIQYF.

Points on this clone: One base separates it from a far larger clone, so it is likely a read error. The gene calls are TRBV7-3 and TRBJ1-5; weak D call: TRBD1 (6 bases). This CDR3 has 14 residues. The V and J ends lost 5 bases and 4 bases respectively, with 12 bases between them. The germline V gene encodes CDR1 SGHTA and CDR2 FQGTGA. The CDR3 loop reads CASSQETGNQPQHF. The CDR3 DNA sequence: TGTGCCAGCAGCCAAGAGACAGGAAATCAGCCCCAGCATTTT.

As concerns this clone: This CDR3 is also generated by other DNA sequences in the sample. The V and J genes are TRBV7-3 and TRBJ2-1; D may be TRBD2 (5 bases). Trimming stripped 3 bases from V and 3 bases from J, with 9 bases between. This CDR3 is 14 amino acids long. Germline V CDR1 and CDR2: SGHTA, FQGTGA. The CDR3 region is CASSFSGDYNEQFF. In nucleotides, the CDR3 is TGTGCCAGCAGCTTCTCCGGGGACTACAATGAGCAGTTCTTC.

The V call is TRBV5-4, the J call TRBJ1-1; 9 bases align to TRBD1. CDR1 is SGHNT, CDR2 YYREEE, per germline (reference sequence). With V trimmed by 4 bases and J by 0 bases, 7 bases remained unmatched. The CDR3 contains 16 residues. CDR3 coding DNA: TGTGCCAGCAGCAGAATACAGGGGGCGATGAACACTGAAGCTTTCTTT. This gives the protein CASSRIQGAMNTEAFF.